The clone carrying this T cell receptor (beta chain) appeared many times. Antigen: not known. 5'RACE template switching added a universal primer site and UMIs to TCR cDNA. One entry per CDR3 protein, called by TCRdb with MiXCR from the 5' RACE reads. The sample records some 150,000 distinct CDR3 sequences, 11% being singletons. The CDR3 sequence is 13 residues long. The V gene's germline CDR1 is MDHEN and CDR2 SYDVKM. V was trimmed by 10 bases and J by 6 bases, leaving 16 bases between them. This sample was included in a study of T cells after yellow fever vaccination. Study-level findings and limits: Reappearance after the booster was seen for most primary-vaccination clones, at 95% to 96% CD4 and about 90% CD8. Some clonotypes were seen in both the CD4 and the CD8 compartments. These made up a small share and likely arose from convergent recombination.

This clonotype originated in a man between 18 and 29 years old who received the YFV17D yellow fever vaccine. The chain recombines TRBV28 with TRBJ1-5; possibly TRBD1 for D (5 bases). This sample comprised CD8+ T cells sorted from PBMCs, obtained 15 days after the yellow fever booster vaccination. CDR3 sequence (DNA): TGTGCCAATTCCGGAGGGGCAGGTCAGCCCCAGCATTTT. Protein: CANSGGAGQPQHF.